A selection of T cell receptor beta chains follows, all from one sample in a study of blood T cell repertoires in COVID-19. Profiling relied on immunoSEQ multiplex PCR, and the TCRdb table lists in-frame clones only, not all of them. The table lists around 75,000 clones, about 88% of them singletons, with approximately 19% in the top ten. Sequenced input: peripheral blood. The receptors originated from a human donor in a cohort sampled during active COVID-19. CDR3s include the opening cysteine and the closing phenylalanine or tryptophan. D genes are given only for firm matches. Some rows have no size entry. The others give once, few or many, or a class for an expanded clone.

TRBV3-1/TRBV3-2	TRBJ2-3	-	TRBD2	CASSQGLAGSTDTQYF	TGTGCCAGCAGCCAAGGACTAGCGGGGAGCACAGATACGCAGTATTTT
TRBV19	TRBJ1-5	-	-	CASSHSNQPQHF	TGTGCCAGTAGTCATAGCAATCAGCCCCAGCATTTT
TRBV7-9	TRBJ1-3	few	-	CASSLRVTGNTIYF	TGTGCCAGCAGCTTGCGGGTTACTGGAAACACCATATATTTT
TRBV7-2	TRBJ2-5	-	-	CASSQGQGGRGETQYF	TGTGCCAGCAGCCAGGGGCAGGGGGGTAGGGGAGAGACCCAGTACTTC
TRBV7-2	TRBJ2-7	-	-	CASSLGWGRYF	TGTGCCAGCAGCCTAGGCTGGGGGCGATACTTC
TRBV19	TRBJ2-1	-	-	CASSIQGNNNEQFF	TGTGCCAGTAGTATACAGGGGAATAATAATGAGCAGTTCTTC
TRBV28	TRBJ2-3	-	TRBD2	CASSTSSGSTDTQYF	TGTGCCAGCAGTACCTCTAGCGGGAGCACAGATACGCAGTATTTT
TRBV4-3	TRBJ2-3	-	-	CASSQDMAGEGYTDTQYF	TGCGCCAGCAGCCAAGATATGGCAGGGGAGGGGTACACAGATACGCAGTATTTT
TRBV30	TRBJ2-5	-	TRBD1	CAWKLGQGKETQYF	TGTGCCTGGAAATTGGGACAGGGAAAAGAGACCCAGTACTTC
TRBV15	TRBJ2-1	-	TRBD2	CATSRWGLAGEDSYNEQFF	TGTGCCACCAGCAGATGGGGATTAGCGGGAGAGGACTCCTACAATGAGCAGTTCTTC
TRBV6-4	TRBJ2-1	-	-	CASSVDESNSYNEQFF	TGTGCCAGCAGTGTTGATGAGTCCAACTCCTACAATGAGCAGTTCTTC
TRBV28	TRBJ2-7	-	TRBD1	CASSSPGTGGLEQYF	TGTGCCAGCAGTTCCCCCGGGACAGGGGGCCTCGAGCAGTACTTC
TRBV16	TRBJ1-5	-	-	CASSQFTRGQRNQPQHF	TGTGCCAGCAGCCAATTTACGCGAGGACAGCGCAATCAGCCCCAGCATTTT
TRBV12-3/TRBV12-4	TRBJ2-1	-	TRBD2	CASTLRGLHEQFF	TGTGCCAGCACCCTGCGGGGGTTGCATGAGCAGTTCTTC
TRBV4-3	TRBJ2-1	-	TRBD2	CASSQVAGGSYNEQFF	TGCGCCAGCAGCCAGGTAGCGGGGGGCAGTTACAATGAGCAGTTCTTC